The 27 T cell receptor beta chains in this list originate from one sample, sequenced in a study of CD8 T cells in Susac syndrome. RNA amounts of about 0.45 to 1 ug underwent reverse transcription with random hexamers. Each CDR3 protein is one row after TCRdb ran MiXCR on the immunoSEQ multiplex PCR reads. The table shows 250,000 to 300,000 distinct CDR3 sequences, with 70% to 90% occurring only once. The sample was CD8+ T cells from PBMCs. The receptors were gathered from a human donor with multiple sclerosis.

The gene calls are TRBV19 and TRBJ2-7, with 7 bases lining up with TRBD1. This CDR3 has 13 residues. Germline V CDR1 and CDR2: LNHDA, SQIVND (reference sequence). V gave up 6 bases and J gave up 1 base; unmatched junction bases: 3. DNA for the CDR3: TGTGCCAGTAGCACAGGGGTATCCTACGAGCAGTACTTC. This sequence encodes CASSTGVSYEQYF.

The genes are TRBV24-1 and TRBJ2-1; D gene uncertain. The CDR3 runs 18 residues. Trimming took 0 bases from V and 7 from J, leaving 21 bases between them. CDR1 is KGHDR, CDR2 SFDVKD, per germline. CDR3 nucleotides: TGTGCCACCAGTGATTTGCGTGATCCGAAGGGAACAACAAATGAGCAGTTCTTC. Translating gives CATSDLRDPKGTTNEQFF.

The chain couples TRBV5-4 to TRBJ2-3; D gene ambiguous. This CDR3 contains 15 residues. Trimming left V 4 bases short and J 4 bases short, with 16 bases between. Germline-derived CDR1 and CDR2 are SGHNT and YYREEE (reference sequence). This chain's CDR3 is CASSAVGGVPDTQYF. Written as DNA, the CDR3 is TGTGCCAGCAGCGCAGTGGGCGGAGTACCAGATACGCAGTATTTT.

This chain links TRBV4-3 with TRBJ2-1; the match to TRBD2 covers 8 bases. J lost 7 bases, V lost 1 base, and 9 bases had no gene match. The CDR3 has 16 residues. Per germline, CDR1 LGHNA and CDR2 YSLEER. The CDR3: CASSQGVGRAANEQFF. Here the CDR3 DNA reads TGCGCCAGCAGCCAAGGGGTCGGGAGGGCCGCAAATGAGCAGTTCTTC.

CDR3 DNA: TGTGCCAGTAGTATAAAAGAGAACACTGAAGCTTTCTTT. As protein: CASSIKENTEAFF. The chain has TRBV19 and TRBJ1-1; unclear D gene. V lost 2 bases and J lost 1, with 5 bases in between. Germline V lookup: CDR1 LNHDA, CDR2 SQIVND (reference sequence). The CDR3 extends over 13 amino acids.

J is TRBJ2-2 and V is TRBV4-3; D gene unclear. Germline V lookup: CDR1 LGHNA, CDR2 YSLEER. This CDR3 comprises 15 residues. Trimming stripped 2 bases from V and 11 bases from J, with 18 bases between. The CDR3 sequence: CASSQHPDGSEELFF. The CDR3 DNA follows: TGCGCCAGCAGCCAACACCCGGACGGTTCCGAAGAGCTGTTTTTT.

The chain uses TRBV12-3 or TRBV12-4 and TRBJ2-3; D is possibly TRBD1 (6 bases). This CDR3 has 15 amino acids. The V gene lost 3 bases and the J gene lost 5 bases, with 15 bases spanning the gap. CDR3 nucleotide sequence: TGTGCCAGCAGTTTCCCAGGGGTAGTGGAAGATACGCAGTATTTT. Translated: CASSFPGVVEDTQYF.

The genes are TRBV7-9 and TRBJ1-1; weak D call: TRBD1 (5 bases). Germline V CDR1 and CDR2: SEHNR, FQNEAQ (reference sequence). Trimming removed 1 base at V and 11 bases at J, with 14 bases between. There are 13 residues in the CDR3. The CDR3 protein is CASSLDLQAGAFF. The CDR3 DNA reads TGTGCCAGCAGCTTAGACCTGCAGGCAGGGGCTTTCTTT.

The chain recombines TRBV5-6 with TRBJ1-1; no definite D call. Germline values: CDR1 SGHDT, CDR2 YYEEEE. CDR3 length equals 13 residues. V shed 1 base and J shed 6 bases, with 10 bases lying between them. The CDR3 region is CASSLIGSPEAFF. In DNA, the CDR3 is TGTGCCAGCAGCTTGATCGGAAGCCCTGAAGCTTTCTTT.

The rearrangement uses TRBV6-2 or TRBV6-3 and TRBJ1-2, with 7 bases matching TRBD1. Trimming cost V 4 bases and J 6 bases; bases outside gene matches: 17. The germline gives CDR1 MNHEY, CDR2 SVGEGT. The CDR3 spans 17 residues. DNA of the CDR3: TGTGCCAGCAGTTTAAAGACAGGGTCCGGTGGGGTCGATGGCTACACCTTC. Protein product: CASSLKTGSGGVDGYTF.

The chain carries TRBV30 and TRBJ2-1; D ambiguous. Deletions cut 4 bases from V and 3 bases from J, with 7 bases between. The V gene's germline CDR1 is GTSNPN and CDR2 SVGIG (reference sequence). This CDR3 comprises 12 residues. CDR3 in amino acids: CAWTGDYNEQFF. CDR3 nucleotide sequence: TGTGCCTGGACCGGAGACTACAATGAGCAGTTCTTC.

This chain uses TRBV6-5 with TRBJ2-1; D gene uncertain. The CDR3 contains 14 residues. V was cut by 2 bases and J by 5 bases, with 10 bases left in between. Per the germline V gene, CDR1 is MNHEY and CDR2 is SVGAGI. The CDR3 here is CASSYPDLNNEQFF. CDR3 in DNA: TGTGCCAGCAGTTACCCCGACCTTAACAATGAGCAGTTCTTC.

The rearrangement joins TRBV12-3 or TRBV12-4 to TRBJ2-2; D might be TRBD1 (5 bases). This CDR3 contains 14 residues. Trimming left V 8 bases short and J 1 base short, with 11 bases between. The CDR3 DNA sequence: TGTGCCAGCTCACCCGGACAGAACACCGGGGAGCTGTTTTTT. Translating it yields CASSPGQNTGELFF.

The V gene is TRBV2, the J gene TRBJ2-1, with 7 bases that match TRBD2. The J segment lost 3 bases and the V segment lost 6 bases, leaving 8 bases of the junction unmatched. This CDR3 is 15 amino acids long. Germline CDR1 reads SNHLY; CDR2 reads FYNNEI. This chain's CDR3 is CASRPYSGDYNEQFF. The CDR3 nucleotides are TGTGCCAGCAGGCCGTACAGCGGGGACTACAATGAGCAGTTCTTC.

CDR3 region: CAWSVRLADYNEQFF. The CDR3 DNA sequence: TGTGCCTGGAGTGTAAGGCTAGCGGATTACAATGAGCAGTTCTTC. The V gene is TRBV30, the J gene TRBJ2-1, with 7 nucleotides matching TRBD2. The V and J ends lost 0 bases and 4 bases, in that order; junction bases with no gene match: 6. The CDR3 covers 15 residues. Germline V gene sequence: CDR1 GTSNPN, CDR2 SVGIG (reference sequence).

The chain couples TRBV20-1 to TRBJ2-2; D uncertain. This CDR3 contains 13 residues. Germline CDR1 DFQATT, CDR2 SNEGSKA (reference sequence). V gave up 4 bases and J gave up 5 bases, with 11 bases separating them. CDR3 loop: CSAIEPLTGELFF. Written as DNA, the CDR3 is TGCAGTGCTATAGAACCTCTGACCGGGGAGCTGTTTTTT.

The chain has TRBV20-1 and TRBJ2-2; 7 nucleotides line up with TRBD2. The CDR3 loop spans 15 amino acids. Per germline, CDR1 DFQATT and CDR2 SNEGSKA (reference sequence). With 3 bases clipped from V and 3 bases from J, the junction kept 7 bases outside the gene matches. CDR3 nucleotide sequence: TGCAGTGCTAGGATGGGTGGGAGGGACACCGGGGAGCTGTTTTTT. It yields the protein CSARMGGRDTGELFF.

This rearrangement joins TRBV10-3 to TRBJ2-5; D is unclear. This CDR3 has 14 amino acids. Per germline, CDR1 ENHRY and CDR2 SYGVKD. The ends were cut back, 3 bases at V and 5 bases at J, with 13 bases in the middle. Here the CDR3 reads CAISDRPPGETQYF. The CDR3 DNA reads as TGTGCCATCAGTGACCGACCCCCTGGGGAGACCCAGTACTTC.

The V gene is TRBV18, the J gene TRBJ2-1; 7 nucleotides align to TRBD2. The CDR3 is made up of 15 amino acids. CDR1 and CDR2 (germline): KGHSH, LQKENI. With V trimmed by 3 bases and J by 7 bases, 9 bases remained unmatched. The CDR3 here is CASSPSSGLWNEQFF. The CDR3 nucleotides read TGTGCCAGCTCACCTTCTAGCGGCCTCTGGAATGAGCAGTTCTTC.

The chain recombines TRBV6-6 with TRBJ1-4; tentative D call: TRBD1 (5 bases). Trimming shortened V by 11 bases and J by 7 bases, and 11 bases separated the two germline ends. The germline V gene has CDR1 MNHNY and CDR2 SVGAGI (reference sequence). The CDR3 contains 11 residues. For the CDR3, the DNA is TGTGCCGCCGGAGGGGCTGAAAAACTGTTTTTT. It is translated as CAAGGAEKLFF.

This clonotype occurred a few times. This CDR3 reads CASSPGRGSGTGQETQYF. DNA of the CDR3: TGTGCCAGCAGCCCAGGGCGCGGTAGCGGAACAGGCCAAGAGACCCAGTACTTC. V is TRBV3-1 and J is TRBJ2-5; D perhaps matches TRBD2 (6 bases). The germline CDR1 and CDR2 sequences are LGHDT and YNNKEL (reference sequence). Trimming removed 4 bases from V and 1 base from J, with 22 bases in between. The CDR3 covers 18 residues.

This clonotype was detected only a few times. The V and J genes are TRBV20-1 and TRBJ2-7; D is tentatively TRBD1 or TRBD2 (6 bases each). The CDR3 consists of 15 residues. Germline V gene sequence: CDR1 DFQATT, CDR2 SNEGSKA (reference sequence). The V end was cut by 1 base, the J end by 4 bases, with 17 bases between. DNA for the CDR3: TGCAGTGCTAGAGCCGGGGGCGGTTTATGGTACGAGCAGTACTTC. Amino acids: CSARAGGGLWYEQYF.

The J gene is TRBJ2-7, the V gene TRBV20-1, with a weak D call TRBD2 (5 bases). Trimming took 0 bases from V and 1 from J, leaving 10 bases between them. Looked up from germline, CDR1 is DFQATT and CDR2 is SNEGSKA (reference sequence). There are 14 residues in the CDR3. The CDR3 DNA is TGCAGTGCTAGAGATACCGGGGTTTCCTACGAGCAGTACTTC. Residues: CSARDTGVSYEQYF.

The genes are TRBV28 and TRBJ2-2; unclear D gene. Germline-derived CDR1 and CDR2 are MDHEN and SYDVKM. Between the trimmed V and J ends, which lost 1 base and 4 bases, there was a span of 10 bases. This CDR3 is 15 amino acids long. As DNA, the CDR3 is TGTGCCAGCAGTTTATCCGTGACCCTCACCGGGGAGCTGTTTTTT. Protein product: CASSLSVTLTGELFF.

CDR3 sequence: CASSPDPKTDINRWWDPQHF. DNA of the CDR3: TGTGCCAGTAGTCCAGACCCCAAGACAGACATAAATCGGTGGTGGGACCCCCAGCATTTT. J is TRBJ1-5 and V is TRBV19, with a possible D match to TRBD1 (5 bases). Trimming took 5 bases from V and 10 from J, leaving 36 bases between them. The CDR3 length is 20 residues. Germline V lookup: CDR1 LNHDA, CDR2 SQIVND (reference sequence).

The rearrangement links TRBV29-1 to TRBJ2-1; 7 nucleotides line up with TRBD1. V dropped 6 bases and J dropped 1; count of bases not matched to a gene: 6. Per germline, CDR1 SQVTM and CDR2 ANQGSEA. The CDR3 runs 14 residues. CDR3 region: CSVPTGVSYNEQFF. The CDR3 DNA sequence: TGCAGCGTGCCAACAGGGGTTTCCTACAATGAGCAGTTCTTC.

The CDR3, as DNA: TGTGCCATCAGTGACCCGGGACTATTACTTGACAATGAGCAGTTCTTC. Residues: CAISDPGLLLDNEQFF. V gene TRBV10-3 combines with J gene TRBJ2-1; TRBD2 aligns across 7 bases. V lost 3 bases and J lost 5; bases outside the gene matches: 10. This CDR3 spans 16 amino acids. Germline CDR1 reads ENHRY; CDR2 reads SYGVKD.